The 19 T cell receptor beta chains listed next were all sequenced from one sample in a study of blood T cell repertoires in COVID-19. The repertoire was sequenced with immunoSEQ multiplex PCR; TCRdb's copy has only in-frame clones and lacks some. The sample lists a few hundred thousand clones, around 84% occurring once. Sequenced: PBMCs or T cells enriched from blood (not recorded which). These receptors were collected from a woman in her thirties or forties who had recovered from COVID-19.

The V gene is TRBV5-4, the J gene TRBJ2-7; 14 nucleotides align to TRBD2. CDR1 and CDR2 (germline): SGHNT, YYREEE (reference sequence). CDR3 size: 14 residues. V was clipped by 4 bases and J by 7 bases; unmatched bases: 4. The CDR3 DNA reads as TGTGCCAGCAGCCCGGGACTAGCGGGAGATGAGCAGTACTTC. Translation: CASSPGLAGDEQYF.

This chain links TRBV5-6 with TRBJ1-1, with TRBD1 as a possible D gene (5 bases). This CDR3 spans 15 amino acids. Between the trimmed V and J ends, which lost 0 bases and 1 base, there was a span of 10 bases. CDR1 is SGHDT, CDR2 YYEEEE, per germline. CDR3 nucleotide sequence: TGTGCCAGCAGCTTGGCTGCAGGGCCGAACACTGAAGCTTTCTTT. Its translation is CASSLAAGPNTEAFF. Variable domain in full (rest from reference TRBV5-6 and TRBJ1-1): DAGVTQSPTHLIKTRGQQVTLRCSPKSGHDTVSWYQQALGQGPQFIFQYYEEEERQRGNFPDRFSGHQFPNYSSELNVNALLLGDSALYLCASSLAAGPNTEAFFGQGTRLTVV.

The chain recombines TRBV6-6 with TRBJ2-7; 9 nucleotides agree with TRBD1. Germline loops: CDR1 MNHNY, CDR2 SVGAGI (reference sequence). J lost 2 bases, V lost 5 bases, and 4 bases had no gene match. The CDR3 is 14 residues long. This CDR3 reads CASSTGQGTYEQYV. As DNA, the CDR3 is TGTGCCAGCAGTACGGGACAGGGAACCTACGAGCAGTACGTC.

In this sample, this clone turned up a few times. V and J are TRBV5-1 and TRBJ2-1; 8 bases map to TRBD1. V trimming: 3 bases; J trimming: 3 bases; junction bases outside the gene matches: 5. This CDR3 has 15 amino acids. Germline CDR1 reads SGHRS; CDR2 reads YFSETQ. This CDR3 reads CASSSLTGDYNEQFF. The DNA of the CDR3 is TGCGCCAGCAGCTCCCTGACAGGGGACTACAATGAGCAGTTCTTC.

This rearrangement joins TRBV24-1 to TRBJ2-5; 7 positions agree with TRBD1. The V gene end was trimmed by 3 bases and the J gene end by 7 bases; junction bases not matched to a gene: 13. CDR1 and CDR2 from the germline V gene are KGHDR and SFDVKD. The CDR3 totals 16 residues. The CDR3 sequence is CATSDPLTGDLGTQYF. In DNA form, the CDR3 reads TGTGCCACCAGTGATCCCCTTACAGGGGATCTAGGGACCCAGTACTTC.

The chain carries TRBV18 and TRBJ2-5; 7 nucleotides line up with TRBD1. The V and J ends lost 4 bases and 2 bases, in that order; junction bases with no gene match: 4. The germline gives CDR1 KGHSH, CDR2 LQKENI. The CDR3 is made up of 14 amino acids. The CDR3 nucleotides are TGTGCCAGCTCACGTTCGACAGGGCAAGAGACCCAGTACTTC. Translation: CASSRSTGQETQYF.

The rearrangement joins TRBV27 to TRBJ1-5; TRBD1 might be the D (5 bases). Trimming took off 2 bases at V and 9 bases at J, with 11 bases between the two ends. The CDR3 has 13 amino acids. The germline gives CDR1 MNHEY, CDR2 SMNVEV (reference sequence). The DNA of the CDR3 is TGTGCCAGCAGTTTAGGGCGGGGCGGGCCCCAGCATTTT. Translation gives CASSLGRGGPQHF.

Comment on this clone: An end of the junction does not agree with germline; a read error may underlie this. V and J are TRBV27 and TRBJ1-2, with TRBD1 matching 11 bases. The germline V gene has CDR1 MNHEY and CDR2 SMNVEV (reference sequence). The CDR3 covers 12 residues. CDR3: CASTRTGGKLAF. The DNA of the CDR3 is TGTGCCAGCACCAGGACAGGGGGCAAGTTGGCCTTC.

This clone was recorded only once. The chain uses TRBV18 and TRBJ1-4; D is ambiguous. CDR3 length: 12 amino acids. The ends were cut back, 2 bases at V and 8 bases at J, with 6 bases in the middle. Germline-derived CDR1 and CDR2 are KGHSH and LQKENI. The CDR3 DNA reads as TGTGCCAGCTCACCAGAGAACGAAAAACTGTTTTTT. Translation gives CASSPENEKLFF.

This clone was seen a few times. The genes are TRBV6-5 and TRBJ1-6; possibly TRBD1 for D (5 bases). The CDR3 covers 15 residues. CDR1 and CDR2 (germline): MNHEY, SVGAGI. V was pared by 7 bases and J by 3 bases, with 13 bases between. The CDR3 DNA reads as TGTGCCAGCACCGGAGGAGGGGACTATAATTCACCCCTCCACTTT. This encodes CASTGGGDYNSPLHF.

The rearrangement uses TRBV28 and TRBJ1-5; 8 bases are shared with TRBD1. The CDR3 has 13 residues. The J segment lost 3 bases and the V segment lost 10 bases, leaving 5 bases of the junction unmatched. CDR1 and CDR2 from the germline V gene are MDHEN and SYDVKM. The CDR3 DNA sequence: TGTGCCACACGGACAGGGAACAATCAGCCCCAGCATTTT. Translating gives CATRTGNNQPQHF. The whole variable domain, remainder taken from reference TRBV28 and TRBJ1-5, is DVKVTQSSRYLVKRTGEKVFLECVQDMDHENMFWYRQDPGLGLRLIYFSYDVKMKEKGDIPEGYSVSREKKERFSLILESASTNQTSMYLCATRTGNNQPQHFGDGTRLSIL.

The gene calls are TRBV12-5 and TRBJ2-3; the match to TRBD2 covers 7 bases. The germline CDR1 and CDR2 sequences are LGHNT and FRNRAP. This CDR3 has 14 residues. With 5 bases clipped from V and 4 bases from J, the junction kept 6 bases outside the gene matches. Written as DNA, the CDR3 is TGTGCTAGTGGTACGAGCGGGAACTCAGATACGCAGTATTTT. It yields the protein CASGTSGNSDTQYF.

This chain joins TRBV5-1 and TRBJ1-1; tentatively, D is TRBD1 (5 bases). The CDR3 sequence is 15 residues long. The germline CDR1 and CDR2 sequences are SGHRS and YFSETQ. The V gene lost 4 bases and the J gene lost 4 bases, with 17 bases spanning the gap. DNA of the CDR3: TGCGCCAGCAGCCCACCTGGGGGGGTGAGCACTGAAGCTTTCTTT. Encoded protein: CASSPPGGVSTEAFF.

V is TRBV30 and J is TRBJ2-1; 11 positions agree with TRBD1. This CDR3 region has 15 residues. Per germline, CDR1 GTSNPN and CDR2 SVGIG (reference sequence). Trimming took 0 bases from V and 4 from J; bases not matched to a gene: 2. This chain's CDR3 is CAWSVGTGGYNEQFF. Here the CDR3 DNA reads TGTGCCTGGAGTGTGGGGACAGGGGGGTACAATGAGCAGTTCTTC. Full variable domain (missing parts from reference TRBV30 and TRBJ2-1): SQTIHQWPATLVQPVGSPLSLECTVEGTSNPNLYWYRQAAGRGLQLLFYSVGIGQISSEVPQNLSASRPQDRQFILSSKKLLLSDSGFYLCAWSVGTGGYNEQFFGPGTRLTVL.

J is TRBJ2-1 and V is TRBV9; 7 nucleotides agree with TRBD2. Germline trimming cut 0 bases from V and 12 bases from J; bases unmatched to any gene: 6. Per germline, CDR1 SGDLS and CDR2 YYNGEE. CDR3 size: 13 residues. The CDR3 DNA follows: TGTGCCAGCAGCGTAGTGGAGCGGGATGGGCAGTTCTTC. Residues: CASSVVERDGQFF.

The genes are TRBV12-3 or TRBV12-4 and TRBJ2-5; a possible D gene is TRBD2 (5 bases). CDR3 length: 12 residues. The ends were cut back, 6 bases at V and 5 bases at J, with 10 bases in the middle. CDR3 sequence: CASSTSGETQYF. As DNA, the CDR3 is TGTGCCAGCAGCACCTCGGGGGAGACCCAGTACTTC.

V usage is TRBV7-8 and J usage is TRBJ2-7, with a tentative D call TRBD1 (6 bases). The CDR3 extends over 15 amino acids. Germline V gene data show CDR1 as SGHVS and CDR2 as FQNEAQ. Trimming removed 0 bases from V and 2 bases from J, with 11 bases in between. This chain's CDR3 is CASSLASGQTYEQYV. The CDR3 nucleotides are TGTGCCAGCAGCTTAGCCTCAGGACAGACCTACGAGCAGTACGTC.

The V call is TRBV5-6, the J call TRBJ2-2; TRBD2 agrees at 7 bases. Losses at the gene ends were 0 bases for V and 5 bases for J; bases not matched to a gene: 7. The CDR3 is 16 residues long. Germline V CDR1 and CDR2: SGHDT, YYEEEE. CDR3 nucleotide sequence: TGTGCCAGCAGCTTGGCATGGGGAGGGGCGACCGGGGAGCTGTTTTTT. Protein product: CASSLAWGGATGELFF.

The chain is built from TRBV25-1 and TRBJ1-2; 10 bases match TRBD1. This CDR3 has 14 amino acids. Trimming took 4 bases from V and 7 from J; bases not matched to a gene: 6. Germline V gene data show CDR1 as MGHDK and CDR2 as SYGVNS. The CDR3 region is CASSGPRTGGGYTF. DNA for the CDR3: TGTGCCAGCAGTGGCCCTCGGACAGGGGGTGGCTACACCTTC.